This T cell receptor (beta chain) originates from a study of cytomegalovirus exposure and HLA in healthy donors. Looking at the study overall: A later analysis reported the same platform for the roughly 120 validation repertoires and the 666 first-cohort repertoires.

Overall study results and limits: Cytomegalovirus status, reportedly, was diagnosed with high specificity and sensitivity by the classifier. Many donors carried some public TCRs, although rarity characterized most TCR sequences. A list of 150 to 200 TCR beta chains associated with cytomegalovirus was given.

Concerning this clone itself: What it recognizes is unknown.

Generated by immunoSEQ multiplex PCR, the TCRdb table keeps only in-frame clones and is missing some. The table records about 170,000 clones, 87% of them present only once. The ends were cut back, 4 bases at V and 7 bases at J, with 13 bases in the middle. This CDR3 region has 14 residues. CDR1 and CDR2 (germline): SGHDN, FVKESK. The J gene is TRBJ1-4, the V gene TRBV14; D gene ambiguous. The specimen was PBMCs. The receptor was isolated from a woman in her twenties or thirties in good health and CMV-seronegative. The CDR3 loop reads CASSRFSVGEKLFF. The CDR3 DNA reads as TGTGCCAGCAGCCGGTTCAGTGTTGGTGAAAAACTGTTTTTT.